This T cell receptor (beta chain) was recovered during a study of identical twins. Germline V gene lookup returns CDR1 LGHNA and CDR2 YSLEER. The CDR3 has 18 amino acids. Losses at the gene ends were 1 base for V and 1 base for J; bases not matched to a gene: 4. This clonotype turned up a few times. Using its own MiXCR run on the 5' RACE reads, TCRdb lists one record per CDR3 protein. The repertoire consists of just over 500,000 distinct CDR3 sequences, with about 20% occurring once and the leading ten covering about 0.99%. This sample also belongs to another study, concerning T cells expressing NK-cell markers.

The sample taken for sequencing was CD4+ T cells sorted from blood. The chain links TRBV4-3 to TRBJ2-3, with 14 bases that match TRBD2. This clonotype was obtained from a woman between 18 and 29 years old in good health. Here the CDR3 reads CASSQGTSGRRGTDTQYF. The CDR3 DNA reads TGCGCCAGCAGCCAAGGGACTAGCGGGAGGAGGGGCACAGATACGCAGTATTTT.